The present TCR beta chain was sequenced within a study of T-cell memory formation after mild COVID-19. Study in general: Largely, TCR clusters stayed within a single donor. General study results and limits: Most CD4+ clones that shrank were in CM and EM, while CD8+ ones turned up in EMRA. Among clones peaking at day 37 in the second wave, SARS-CoV-2 specificity remained unconfirmed.

The CDR3 runs 14 residues. Germline V gives CDR1 KGHDR, CDR2 SFDVKD. V shed 4 bases and J shed 5 bases, with 14 bases lying between them. Remarks on this clonotype: What it binds is not known.

A 5'RACE reaction primed in the constant segment made cDNA libraries of TCR alpha and TCR beta, and these carried sample barcodes and UMIs. TCRdb itself ran the 5' RACE reads through MiXCR, one entry per CDR3 protein. The table includes 470,000 or so distinct CDR3 sequences, over 15% detected once. Material: PBMCs or a T cell subset sorted from them (not recorded which). The sequence was obtained from an adult woman who had mild COVID-19 (a few samples of this study predate the infection). Cell type and time point are not known. V usage is TRBV24-1 and J usage is TRBJ2-7, with D hard to call. CDR3 bases: TGTGCCACCAGTGACGCAATCCGGGCCAACGAGCAGTACTTC. Residues: CATSDAIRANEQYF.